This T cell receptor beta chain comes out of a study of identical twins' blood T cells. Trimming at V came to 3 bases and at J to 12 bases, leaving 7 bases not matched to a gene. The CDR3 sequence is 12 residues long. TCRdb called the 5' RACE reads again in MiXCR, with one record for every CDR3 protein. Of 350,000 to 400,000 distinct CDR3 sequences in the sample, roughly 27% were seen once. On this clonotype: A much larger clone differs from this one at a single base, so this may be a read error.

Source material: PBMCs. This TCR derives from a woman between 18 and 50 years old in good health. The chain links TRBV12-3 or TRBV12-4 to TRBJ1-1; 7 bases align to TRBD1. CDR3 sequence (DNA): TGTGCCAGCAGTTTGTCGGACAGGTTGTCTTTCTTT. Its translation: CASSLSDRLSFF.